This is a list of T cell receptor beta chains from one sample in a study of CD8 T cells in cerebrospinal fluid in Alzheimer's disease. TCRdb re-called the 10x single-cell sequencing reads, yielding one record per CDR3 amino acid sequence without DNA. The specimen's table records several hundred distinct CDR3 sequences. The specimen sequenced was cerebrospinal fluid. These receptor sequences come from a human donor with mild cognitive impairment. CDR3s include the opening cysteine and the closing phenylalanine or tryptophan. Clone size appears in some rows only: once, few, many, or a class for an expanded clone.

size | J | V | CDR3
large | TRBJ1-2 | TRBV20-1 | CSAPLGPRGGYTF
large | TRBJ2-2 | TRBV27 | CASNPAVGSFTGELFF
medium-sized | TRBJ2-1 | TRBV20-1 | CSARGLAGEVEQFF
medium-sized | TRBJ1-2 | TRBV30 | CAWSLLPNYGYTF
large | TRBJ1-1 | TRBV6-2/TRBV6-3 | CATRDGNTEAFF
large | TRBJ2-1 | TRBV7-2 | CASTQRYGSNNEQFF
- | TRBJ2-1 | TRBV27 | CASSLKWNNEQFF
large | TRBJ2-5 | TRBV20-1 | CSARGGGDQETQYF
- | TRBJ2-7 | TRBV28 | CASIRRGRPVEQYF
large | TRBJ2-7 | TRBV5-8 | CASSLETSGSYEQYF
large | TRBJ2-3 | TRBV12-3/TRBV12-4 | CASSLKGDRTDTQYF
- | TRBJ1-2 | TRBV28 | CASSPPGRDGYTF
medium-sized | TRBJ1-2 | TRBV4-2 | CASSQEPGYGYTF
large | TRBJ2-2 | TRBV12-3/TRBV12-4 | CASRIQGAGELFF
large | TRBJ2-1 | TRBV7-2 | CASSPWTSGGNEQFF
- | TRBJ2-7 | TRBV29-1 | CSVTAAYEQYF
large | TRBJ2-3 | TRBV7-2 | CASSPGLAVTTQYF
medium-sized | TRBJ2-7 | TRBV5-6 | CASSLGLAGKSYEQYF
large | TRBJ1-6 | TRBV20-1 | CSARTGRNSPLHF
medium-sized | TRBJ1-2 | TRBV6-2/TRBV6-3 | CATGDRGLYGYTF
large | TRBJ1-4 | TRBV7-9 | CASSSGQGSEKLFF
- | TRBJ1-5 | TRBV28 | CASSFPQRGQPQHF
large | TRBJ2-6 | TRBV12-3/TRBV12-4 | CASSLDQSGANVLTF
- | TRBJ2-1 | TRBV7-3 | CASSPGGLANEQFF
medium-sized | TRBJ2-3 | TRBV7-8 | CASSLVVTATDTQYF